A few counts support the clone carrying this TCR beta chain. This entry comes from a study of blood T cell repertoires in COVID-19. Overall study: Acute and convalescent COVID-19 samples came from the United States, Italy and Spain.

Germline trimming cut 10 bases from V and 6 bases from J; bases unmatched to any gene: 9. The CDR3 loop spans 13 amino acids. In the study's own analysis: Quantification of nucleated cells was approximated via reference gene primer amplification. Generated by immunoSEQ multiplex PCR, the TCRdb table keeps only in-frame clones and is missing some. V and J calls and clone size are copied from that table; D and trimming were computed from the DNA. This sample carries 150,000 to 200,000 clones, roughly 88% of them seen once, and the ten largest clones take approximately 16%. The J gene is TRBJ1-1, the V gene TRBV6-7, with 9 bases matching TRBD1. TRBV6-7 is filed as an ORF, its function uncertain. The source material was PBMCs or T cells enriched from blood (not recorded which). The receptor was isolated from a man between 45 and 60 years old who had recovered from COVID-19. Here the CDR3 DNA reads TGTGCCACCATACAGGGGGCGAAGGCTGAAGCTTTCTTT. It codes for CATIQGAKAEAFF.